This entry is about one T cell receptor (beta chain). The entry originates in a study of CD8 T cells in Susac syndrome. Study context: When blood was drawn, patients with Susac syndrome were on intravenous immunoglobulin alone, on corticosteroids, or therapy-naive.

RNA, at about 0.45 to 1 ug, was reverse transcribed with random hexamers. Across 54 Vbeta and 13 Jbeta, immunoSEQ multiplex PCR amplified TCR beta CDR3. TCRdb used MiXCR to reprocess the immunoSEQ multiplex PCR reads, holding one entry per CDR3 protein. This sample has around 85,000 distinct CDR3 sequences, with 95% found just once. V shed 1 base and J 3 bases; nucleotides not matched to a gene: 8. Germline V CDR1 and CDR2: DFQATT, SNEGSKA (reference sequence). The CDR3 length is 16 residues. From blood CD8+ and CD4+ T cells, the TCR beta chain was sequenced. The sample comprised CD8+ T cells from PBMCs. The chain couples TRBV20-1 to TRBJ2-7; 11 bases are shared with TRBD2. The TCR was taken from a human donor with Susac syndrome. The CDR3 nucleotides are TGCAGTGCTAGAGTTCGAAGACTAGCGGGGAGCTACGAGCAGTACTTC. This gives the protein CSARVRRLAGSYEQYF.